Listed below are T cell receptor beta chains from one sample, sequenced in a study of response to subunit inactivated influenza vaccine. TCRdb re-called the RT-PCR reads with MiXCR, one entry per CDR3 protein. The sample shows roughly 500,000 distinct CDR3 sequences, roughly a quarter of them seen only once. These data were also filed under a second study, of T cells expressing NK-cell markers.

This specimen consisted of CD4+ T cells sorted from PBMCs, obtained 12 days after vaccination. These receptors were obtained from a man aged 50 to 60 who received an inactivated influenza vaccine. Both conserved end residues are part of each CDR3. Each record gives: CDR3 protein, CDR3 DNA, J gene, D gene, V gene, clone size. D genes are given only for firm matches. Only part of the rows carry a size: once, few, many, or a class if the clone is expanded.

CDR3 protein: CAIRPSGGAENEQFF
CDR3 DNA: TGTGCCATCAGACCTAGCGGGGGGGCAGAGAATGAGCAGTTCTTC
J gene: TRBJ2-1
D gene: TRBD2
V gene: TRBV10-3
clone size: -

CDR3 protein: CASSPDGFYEQYF
CDR3 DNA: TGTGCCAGCAGCCCCGACGGGTTTTACGAGCAGTACTTC
J gene: TRBJ2-7
D gene: -
V gene: TRBV7-2
clone size: few

CDR3 protein: CASASTDGLNSPLHF
CDR3 DNA: TGTGCCAGCGCCTCGACTGACGGACTTAATTCACCCCTCCACTTT
J gene: TRBJ1-6
D gene: -
V gene: TRBV6-1
clone size: -

CDR3 protein: CASIPGHGAGNTIYF
CDR3 DNA: TGTGCCAGCATCCCAGGTCATGGAGCTGGAAACACCATATATTTT
J gene: TRBJ1-3
D gene: -
V gene: TRBV12-3/TRBV12-4
clone size: many

CDR3 protein: CASSFLRLERGNEQFF
CDR3 DNA: TGTGCCAGCTCTTTCCTTCGACTAGAAAGAGGCAATGAGCAGTTCTTC
J gene: TRBJ2-1
D gene: -
V gene: TRBV28
clone size: -

CDR3 protein: CASSPPLEEQFF
CDR3 DNA: TGTGCCAGCTCACCACCACTGGAGGAGCAGTTCTTC
J gene: TRBJ2-1
D gene: -
V gene: TRBV18
clone size: -

CDR3 protein: CASSYSWGDEQYF
CDR3 DNA: TGTGCCAGCAGTTACTCGTGGGGGGATGAGCAGTACTTC
J gene: TRBJ2-7
D gene: -
V gene: TRBV6-6
clone size: -

CDR3 protein: CASSELNQPQHF
CDR3 DNA: TGTGCCAGCAGTGAGTTGAATCAGCCCCAGCATTTT
J gene: TRBJ1-5
D gene: -
V gene: TRBV6-1
clone size: -

CDR3 protein: CASSFGLAGDTYEQYF
CDR3 DNA: TGTGCCAGCAGTTTCGGACTAGCGGGGGATACCTACGAGCAGTACTTC
J gene: TRBJ2-7
D gene: TRBD2
V gene: TRBV28
clone size: -

CDR3 protein: CASSLGSGRSADTQYF
CDR3 DNA: TGTGCCAGCAGCTTGGGTAGCGGGAGATCGGCAGATACGCAGTATTTT
J gene: TRBJ2-3
D gene: TRBD2
V gene: TRBV11-2
clone size: -

CDR3 protein: CSVEVSATGKAFF
CDR3 DNA: TGCAGCGTTGAAGTTTCAGCGACAGGGAAGGCTTTCTTT
J gene: TRBJ1-1
D gene: TRBD1
V gene: TRBV29-1
clone size: many

CDR3 protein: CASSLALAAYGYTF
CDR3 DNA: TGTGCCAGCAGCTTAGCGCTGGCGGCCTATGGCTACACCTTC
J gene: TRBJ1-2
D gene: -
V gene: TRBV7-2
clone size: -

CDR3 protein: CSARTGISNQPQHF
CDR3 DNA: TGCAGTGCTAGGACCGGGATTAGCAATCAGCCCCAGCATTTT
J gene: TRBJ1-5
D gene: -
V gene: TRBV20-1
clone size: many

CDR3 protein: CSVHRGGETQYF
CDR3 DNA: TGCAGTGTTCACAGGGGGGGAGAGACCCAGTACTTC
J gene: TRBJ2-5
D gene: -
V gene: TRBV20-1
clone size: few

CDR3 protein: CASSQDWDRVSPLHF
CDR3 DNA: TGCGCCAGCAGCCAAGATTGGGACAGGGTTTCACCCCTCCACTTT
J gene: TRBJ1-6
D gene: TRBD1
V gene: TRBV4-1
clone size: few

CDR3 protein: CASTSGGASYNSPLHF
CDR3 DNA: TGTGCCAGCACCTCAGGGGGCGCGTCCTATAATTCACCCCTCCACTTT
J gene: TRBJ1-6
D gene: TRBD1
V gene: TRBV6-1
clone size: -

CDR3 protein: CASSRGPGRGELFF
CDR3 DNA: TGTGCCAGCAGTCGCGGACCAGGTCGTGGGGAGCTGTTTTTT
J gene: TRBJ2-2
D gene: -
V gene: TRBV2
clone size: few